This T cell receptor (beta chain) was recovered during a study of cytomegalovirus exposure and HLA in healthy donors (dated by TCRdb to 2016 to 2017). Notes on the research overall: An earlier analysis of some 500 of the donors reported 250 to 300 Gb of sequence data and around 110 million unique TCR beta sequences from roughly 180 million T cells. About 280 gigabases of sequencing data and roughly 80 million unique TCR sequences made up an early release that covered 640 HLA-typed donors. Of the 300 to 500 genotyped donors, over 80% were placed in the genetic ancestry cluster associated with self-reported Caucasian donors. The study aimed to test whether cataloging public T cell receptors could reveal signatures of past pathogen exposure. The study used immunosequencing to profile the T cell repertoires of around 600 subjects and linked those repertoires to cytomegalovirus serostatus. A separate validation cohort of roughly 120 different subjects was used in addition to the roughly 640-subject first cohort. High-throughput TCR immunosequencing, statistical association of individual TCRs with disease status, and machine learning were combined to predict cytomegalovirus infection status. A later analysis re-examined previously published TCR beta repertoires from several hundred donors and added high-resolution HLA genotyping to investigate patterns of TCR occurrence. In the later analysis, no new phenotypic data were used to find candidate immune exposures; instead, reliance was placed on TCR beta sequences and their occurrence across donors. An earlier analysis of approximately 630 of the donors applied high-throughput TCR beta sequencing to assess whether each TCR beta V gene segment acted as functional or pseudogenic. Donor age, sex, ethnicity and CMV serostatus were collected together with the repertoire data. A later genetic analysis took genome-wide SNP genotypes for about three fifths of the 666 donors and used that subset as a discovery cohort. All discovery cohort repertoires had been generated using a single sequencing platform. Both class I and class II loci were covered by HLA typing, at four-digit resolution. The number of typed donors differed by locus: roughly 629-630 for A, B, C, DRB1 and DQB1; approximately 540 for DQA1; fewer than 610 for DPA1; and some 430 for DPB1. Roughly five DR-DQ haplotypes were treated as single units for association and clustering because of strong linkage in the cohort. Among 300 to 500 genotyped donors of the cohort, an average of approximately 240,000 unique TCR beta nucleotide sequences was sequenced per donor, of which 15% to 20% were non-productive. Study-wide conclusions, independent of this receptor: Linkage disequilibrium might explain the correlated functional status among segregating V segments, but an unknown experimental factor could not be ruled out. Because counts were too low, roughly 16 rarely observed V segments, including chromosome 9 orphons, were left out of the earlier analysis of 587 of the donors. In a later analysis, TCR association rates were found to vary across HLA loci, with the most associated TCRs seen for DRB1 alleles and the fewest for HLA-C alleles. The authors suggested that the approach could potentially be generalized to other disease states and immunological phenotypes. Three of the identified cytomegalovirus-associated TCR beta chains were confirmed in vitro to be specific for cytomegalovirus antigens. In the study, 150 to 200 TCR beta chains were listed as associated with cytomegalovirus. Most TCR sequences were observed very rarely across donors, whereas some public TCRs were present in many individuals. According to a later analysis, parvovirus B19, influenza, CMV and Epstein-Barr virus appeared linked to several top co-occurrence clusters. A later genetic analysis reported fewer N-insertions in productive TCRs among donors in an Asian-associated ancestry cluster than the roughly 650-donor mean. At a false discovery rate of 0.05, a later analysis linked under 20,000 TCR beta sequences to specific HLA alleles. A later analysis found that most CMV-associated TCR beta chains appeared HLA-restricted, with HLA associations seemingly driven largely by CMV exposure. A further reported finding was that TCR beta sequences accurately predicted the HLA-A and HLA-B alleles for most subjects in the first cohort. CMV serostatus was the only immune exposure information available for the cohort. Because some donors lacked HLA typing at each locus, the association tests relied only on the typed subset. A cluster of highly shared sequence variants was judged likely to be a technical artifact of the sequencing pipeline. In a later analysis, HLA-associated TCR beta chains were found to be more clonally expanded and to have lower generation probabilities than equally common non-associated chains. Some IMGT-functional V segments, including TRBV6-2 and TRBV6-3, could not be told apart with the 87-base-pair reads, so those segments were excluded. In both the original and validation cohorts, the classifier was reported to diagnose cytomegalovirus status with high specificity and sensitivity. Only TCR beta chains were sequenced in this cohort, and the absence of alpha or paired-chain data limited detectable features. When HLA alleles, especially DR and DQ, strongly co-occurred, TCR associations were difficult to assign to individual alleles. Sequencing depth was assumed to be roughly uniform across donors in the presence/absence analyses, though that assumption may not hold. Broadly in line with IMGT annotations, most TCR beta V segments showed up in productive rearrangements about 87% or about 30% of the time in an earlier analysis of approximately 600 of the donors. V-gene and J-gene trimming of TCR beta chains was associated with a missense DCLRE1C variant in a later genetic analysis, and the association was replicated in an independent cohort.

This clone came up once. The antigen it recognizes is unknown. Base quality data are lacking; no much larger clone is found one base away. In total, around 600 healthy bone marrow donors made up the cohort. At the time of sampling, all cohort members were nominally healthy, though unrecorded immune exposures were likely present. The donor tested CMV seronegative and was one of the 352 seronegative cohort members. A peripheral blood sample was collected from each donor, and TCR beta sequencing was performed on peripheral blood mononuclear cells. The Qiagen DNeasy Blood Extraction Kit was used to extract genomic DNA from the blood cell samples. The method was the immunoSEQ multiplex PCR assay. The multiplex PCR relied on a mix of 60 forward primers for TCR Vbeta segments and 13 reverse primers for TCR Jbeta segments. The CDR3 region of rearranged TCR beta genes was amplified from genomic DNA with a multiplex PCR assay. On the Illumina HiSeq System, the amplified TCR beta libraries were sequenced as 87-base-pair reads. Per the original workflow: In a later analysis, tens of millions of unique TCR beta chains were counted across the roughly 670 repertoires, and some 10 million of these chains were shared by at least two donors. To remove PCR and sequencing errors, raw reads were error-corrected and collapsed into unique sequences using a nearest-neighbor algorithm that merged closely related sequences. Alignment of CDR3 sequences to IMGT reference sequences was used to assign V, D and J gene segments. For a sequence to be retained, at least a six-nucleotide match to both a V gene segment and a J gene segment was required. Rearrangements were called productive when the CDR3 lacked stop codons and stayed in frame with V and J; all others were non-productive. Following IMGT convention, CDR3 was defined as the stretch from the second conserved V-encoded cysteine up to the conserved J-encoded phenylalanine. In an earlier analysis of around 640 of the donors, sequences lacking an unambiguous match to a single V gene segment were excluded. An earlier analysis of a few hundred of the donors called V segments functional above 56.7% productive rearrangements and segregating when the between-donor standard deviation exceeded 5%. A statistical classification framework was built for diagnosing cytomegalovirus status from the catalog of TCR beta chain sequences. In a later analysis, V and J genes were assigned by comparing TCR nucleotide sequences against IMGT/GENE-DB human TR gene sequences. In a later analysis, CDR3 sequences and most-parsimonious VDJ recombination scenarios were assigned using the TCRdist pipeline. In a later analysis, every TCR beta chain was defined by the combination of its CDR3 amino acid sequence and its V-gene family, and reads without a unique V-gene family were dropped. As a way to deal with suspected cross-contamination and a sequencing artifact, a later analysis dropped hundreds of nucleotide sequences that were highly shared and had low generation probability. A later analysis calculated a clonal expansion index for each public chain from normalized within-repertoire ranks of inferred template counts. A later analysis computed generation probabilities with a VDJ recombination model fitted to out-of-frame rearrangements, and checked the results against IGoR. In a later analysis, TCR-TCR, TCR-HLA and TCR-CMV co-occurrence was scored with hypergeometric tests, and a repertoire-size bias correction was applied to TCR pairs. A later analysis estimated false discovery rates by permuting HLA or CMV assignments 20 times. In a later analysis, co-occurring TCRs were grouped using DBSCAN, with TCRdist sequence similarity added in when clustering inside HLA-allele-positive subsets. Co-occurrence clustering excluded repertoires with fewer than 30,000 or more than 120,000 public chains, plus five with anomalous nucleotide sharing. TCRdb mirrors the immuneACCESS table, restricted to in-frame sequences. Some clones are absent from its copies; in checked studies, under half trace to an unresolved V gene, and the reason for the others is unknown. D and trimming come from the DNA, and the V and J calls and clone size come from that table. This sample holds about 190,000 clones; about nine tenths were observed only once. The top ten constitute roughly 1.3% of the sample.

The germline V and J ends show losses of 7 bases and 4 bases respectively, and no gene match explains 3 bases of the junction. CDR3 length: 13 amino acids, cysteine to phenylalanine. The read is trimmed to its CDR3 DNA, 39 bases read in frame from base 1. According to the germline V gene, CDR1 reads MDHEN and CDR2 reads SYDVKM. Sequencing was performed on PBMCs. This TCR came from a man younger than 40 in good health and CMV-seronegative. The sequence is built from TRBV28 and TRBJ1-1, with 10 bases matching TRBD1. The nucleotides are TGTGCCAGCACGACAGGGGGCATCACTGAAGCTTTCTTT. Its protein product is CASTTGGITEAFF.